This T cell receptor (beta chain) is from a study of regulatory T cells in long-lasting Graves disease. Study-wide points: Favored gene segments in persistent disease were TRBV28, TRBJ1-2 and TRBJ2-5.

Arm-PCR with iRepertoire HTBI primers amplified the CDR3 regions for these TCR beta libraries. MiXCR, run by TCRdb on the multiplex PCR reads, gives a single entry per CDR3 protein. The repertoire has over 400,000 distinct CDR3 sequences, 14% of them found once; the top ten carry approximately 17%. Time point meaning: newly diagnosed GD, antithyroid drugs for less than 3 months. Construction of the TCR library relied on RNA isolated from PBMCs. In germline, CDR1 is MNHEY, CDR2 SMNVEV (reference sequence). The germline V and J ends were trimmed by 3 bases and 5 bases, with 10 bases remaining between them. The CDR3 is made up of 13 amino acids. This clonotype was seen many times. Its antigen is not identified. This sample was shared with a second study, whose subject was T cells in Graves' hyperthyroidism and ophthalmopathy. That work contributes: Ophthalmopathy was model-predicted a median roughly 6.3 months pre-onset.

V is TRBV27 and J is TRBJ2-5; D remains unclear. The TCR sequence derives from a woman between 50 and 59 years old with Graves disease. This specimen consisted of peripheral blood mononuclear cells (PBMCs), obtained at new diagnosis, from a patient treated with antithyroid drugs. The CDR3 coding sequence is TGTGCCAGCAGTTTCTTCATGCATGAGACCCAGTACTTC. Its translation: CASSFFMHETQYF.